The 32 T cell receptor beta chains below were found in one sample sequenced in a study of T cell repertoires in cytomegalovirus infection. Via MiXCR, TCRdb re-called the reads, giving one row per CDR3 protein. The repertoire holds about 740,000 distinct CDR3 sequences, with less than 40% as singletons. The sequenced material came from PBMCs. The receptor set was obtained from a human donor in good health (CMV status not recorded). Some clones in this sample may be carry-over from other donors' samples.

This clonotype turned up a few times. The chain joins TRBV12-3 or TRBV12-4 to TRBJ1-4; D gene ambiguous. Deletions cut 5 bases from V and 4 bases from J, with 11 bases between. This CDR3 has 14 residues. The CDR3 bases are TGTGCCAGCAGTCCTCCGGGCCATAATGAAAAACTGTTTTTT. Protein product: CASSPPGHNEKLFF.

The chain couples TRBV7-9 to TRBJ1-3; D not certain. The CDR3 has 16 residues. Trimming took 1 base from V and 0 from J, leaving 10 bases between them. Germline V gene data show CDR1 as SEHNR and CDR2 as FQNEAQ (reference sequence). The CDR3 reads CASSLDGMISGNTIYF. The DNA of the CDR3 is TGTGCCAGCAGCTTAGACGGAATGATCTCTGGAAACACCATATATTTT.

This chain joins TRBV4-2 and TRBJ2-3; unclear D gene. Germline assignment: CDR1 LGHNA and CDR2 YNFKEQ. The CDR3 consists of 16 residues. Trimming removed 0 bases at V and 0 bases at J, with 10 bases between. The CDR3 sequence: CASSQEWRSSTDTQYF. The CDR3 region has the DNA TGTGCCAGCAGCCAAGAATGGCGGTCTAGCACAGATACGCAGTATTTT.

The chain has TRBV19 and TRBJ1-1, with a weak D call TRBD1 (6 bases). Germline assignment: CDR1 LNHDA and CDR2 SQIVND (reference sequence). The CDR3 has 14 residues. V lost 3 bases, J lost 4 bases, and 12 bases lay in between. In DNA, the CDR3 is TGTGCCAGTAGTATCTCAGGGGTGGCCACTGAAGCTTTCTTT. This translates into CASSISGVATEAFF.

The CDR3 is CASSWPLDREDTEAFF. DNA of the CDR3: TGTGCCAGCAGCTGGCCACTCGACAGGGAGGACACTGAAGCTTTCTTT. The V and J genes are TRBV7-8 and TRBJ1-1, with 7 bases identical to TRBD1. J was trimmed by 3 bases and V by 4 bases; bases with no gene match: 11. This CDR3 has 16 residues. From germline, CDR1 is SGHVS and CDR2 FQNEAQ. The full variable domain, completed using reference TRBV7-8 and TRBJ1-1, is GAGVSQSPRYKVAKRGQDVALRCDPISGHVSLFWYQQALGQGPEFLTYFQNEAQLDKSGLPSDRFFAERPEGSVSTLKIQRTQQEDSAVYLCASSWPLDREDTEAFFGQGTRLTVV.

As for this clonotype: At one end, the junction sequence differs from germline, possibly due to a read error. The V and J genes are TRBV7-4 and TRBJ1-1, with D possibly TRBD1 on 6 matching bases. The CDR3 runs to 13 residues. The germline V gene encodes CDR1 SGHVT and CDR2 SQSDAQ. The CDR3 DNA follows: TGTGCCAGCAGGTTAACAGGGACCACTGAAGATTTCTTT. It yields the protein CASRLTGTTEDFF. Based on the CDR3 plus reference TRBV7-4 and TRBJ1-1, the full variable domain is GAGVSQSPRYKVAKRGRDVALRCDSISGHVTLYWYRQTLGQGSEVLTYSQSDAQRDKSGRPSGRFSAERPERSVSTLKIQRTEQGDSAVYLCASRLTGTTEDFFGQGTRLTVV.

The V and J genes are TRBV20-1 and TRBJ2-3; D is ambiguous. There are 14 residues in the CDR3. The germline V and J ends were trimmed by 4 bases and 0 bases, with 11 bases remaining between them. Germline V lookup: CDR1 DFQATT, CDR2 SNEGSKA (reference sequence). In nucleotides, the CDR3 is TGCAGTGCTAAGAGTCGGCCTAGCACAGATACGCAGTATTTT. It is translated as CSAKSRPSTDTQYF.

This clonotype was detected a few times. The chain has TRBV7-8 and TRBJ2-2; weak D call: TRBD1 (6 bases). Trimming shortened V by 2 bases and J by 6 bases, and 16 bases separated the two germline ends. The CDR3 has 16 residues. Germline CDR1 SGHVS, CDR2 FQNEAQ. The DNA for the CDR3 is TGTGCCAGCAGCTTATTGGGGGCAGGGAAGCCCGGGGAGCTGTTTTTT. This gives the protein CASSLLGAGKPGELFF.

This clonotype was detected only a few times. CDR3 sequence reads: CASSTDRNYPYEQYF. In DNA, the CDR3 is TGTGCCAGTAGTACTGACAGGAACTACCCCTACGAGCAGTACTTC. The rearrangement links TRBV19 to TRBJ2-7; tentatively, D is TRBD1 (6 bases). The V end was cut by 4 bases, the J end by 2 bases, with 15 bases between. CDR3 length: 15 amino acids. Germline CDR1 and CDR2: LNHDA and SQIVND (reference sequence).

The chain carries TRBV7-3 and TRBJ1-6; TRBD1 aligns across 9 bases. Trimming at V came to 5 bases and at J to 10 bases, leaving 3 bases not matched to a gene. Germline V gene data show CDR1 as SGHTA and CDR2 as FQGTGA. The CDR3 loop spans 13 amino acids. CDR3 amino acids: CASSGTGRSPLHF. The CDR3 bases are TGTGCCAGCAGCGGGACAGGGCGATCACCCCTCCACTTT.

CDR3 bases: TGTGCCAGCAGTGAAAGGTCCGTGACAGGGGTATCCCCAGATACGCAGTATTTT. Its translation: CASSERSVTGVSPDTQYF. This chain uses TRBV6-1 with TRBJ2-3, with 8 bases aligning to TRBD1. V lost 2 bases to trimming and J lost 4 bases; unmatched junction nucleotides: 14. Germline CDR1 and CDR2: MNHNS and SASEGT. This CDR3 contains 18 residues.

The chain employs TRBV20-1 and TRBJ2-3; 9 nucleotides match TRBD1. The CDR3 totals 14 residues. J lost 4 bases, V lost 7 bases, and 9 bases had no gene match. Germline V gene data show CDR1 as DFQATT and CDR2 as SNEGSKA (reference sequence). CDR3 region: CSVVTGGESDTQYF. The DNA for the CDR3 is TGCAGTGTCGTGACAGGGGGTGAATCAGATACGCAGTATTTT.

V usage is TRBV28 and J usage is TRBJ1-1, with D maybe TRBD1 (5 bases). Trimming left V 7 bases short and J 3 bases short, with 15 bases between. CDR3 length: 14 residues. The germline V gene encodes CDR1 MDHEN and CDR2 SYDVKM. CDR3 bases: TGTGCCAGCATCAAACGGGGGGGGTACACTGAAGCTTTCTTT. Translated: CASIKRGGYTEAFF.

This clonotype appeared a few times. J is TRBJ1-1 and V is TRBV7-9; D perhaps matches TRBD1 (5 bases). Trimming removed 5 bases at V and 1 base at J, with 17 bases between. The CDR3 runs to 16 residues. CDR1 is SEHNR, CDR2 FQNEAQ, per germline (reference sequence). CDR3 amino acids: CASSREGRGTNTEAFF. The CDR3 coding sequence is TGTGCCAGCAGCCGGGAGGGGAGGGGAACGAACACTGAAGCTTTCTTT.

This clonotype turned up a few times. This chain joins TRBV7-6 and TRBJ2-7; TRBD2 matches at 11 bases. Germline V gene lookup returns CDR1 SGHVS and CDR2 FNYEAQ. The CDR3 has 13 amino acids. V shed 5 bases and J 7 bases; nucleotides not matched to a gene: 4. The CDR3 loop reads CASSPRLAGEQYF. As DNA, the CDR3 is TGTGCCAGCAGCCCGCGACTAGCGGGAGAGCAGTACTTC.

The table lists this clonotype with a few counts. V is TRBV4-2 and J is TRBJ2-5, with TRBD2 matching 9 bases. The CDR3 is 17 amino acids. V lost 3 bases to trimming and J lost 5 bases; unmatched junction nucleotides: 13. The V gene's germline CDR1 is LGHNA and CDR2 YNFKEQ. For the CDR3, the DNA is TGTGCCAGCAGCCAGTCTCTCGCGGGAGGGCCCTCGGAGACCCAGTACTTC. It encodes CASSQSLAGGPSETQYF.

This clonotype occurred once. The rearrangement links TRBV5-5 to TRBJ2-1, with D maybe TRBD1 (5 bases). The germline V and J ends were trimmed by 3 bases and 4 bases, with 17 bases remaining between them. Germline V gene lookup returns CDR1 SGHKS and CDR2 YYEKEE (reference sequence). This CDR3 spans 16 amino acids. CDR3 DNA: TGTGCCAGCAGCTGGGTATCGACAGAATCTTACAATGAGCAGTTCTTC. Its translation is CASSWVSTESYNEQFF.

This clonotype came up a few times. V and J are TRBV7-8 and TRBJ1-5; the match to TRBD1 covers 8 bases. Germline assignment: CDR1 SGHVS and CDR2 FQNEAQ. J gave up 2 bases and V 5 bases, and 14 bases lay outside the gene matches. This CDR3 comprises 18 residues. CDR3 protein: CASSPQVLQGAGNQPQHF. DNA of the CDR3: TGTGCCAGCAGCCCCCAAGTCCTCCAGGGGGCCGGCAATCAGCCCCAGCATTTT.

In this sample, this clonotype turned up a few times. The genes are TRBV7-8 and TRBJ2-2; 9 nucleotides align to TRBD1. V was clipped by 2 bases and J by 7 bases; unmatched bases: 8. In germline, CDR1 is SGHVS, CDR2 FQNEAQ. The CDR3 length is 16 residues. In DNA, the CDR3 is TGTGCCAGCAGCTTAACAAGACAGGGGGGTGGCGGGGAGCTGTTTTTT. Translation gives CASSLTRQGGGGELFF.

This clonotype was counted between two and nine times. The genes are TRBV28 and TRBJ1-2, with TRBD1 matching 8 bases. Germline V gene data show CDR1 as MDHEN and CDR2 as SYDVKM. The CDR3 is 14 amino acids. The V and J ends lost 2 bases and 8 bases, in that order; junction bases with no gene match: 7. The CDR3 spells CASSLQGAVGGYTF. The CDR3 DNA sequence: TGTGCCAGCAGTTTACAGGGGGCTGTAGGCGGCTACACCTTC.

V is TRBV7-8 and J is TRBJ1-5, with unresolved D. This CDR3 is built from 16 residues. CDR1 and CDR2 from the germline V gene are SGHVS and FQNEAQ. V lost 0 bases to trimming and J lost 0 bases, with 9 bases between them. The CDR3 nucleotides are TGTGCCAGCAGCTTAGCAGGAGCAGCTAGCAATCAGCCCCAGCATTTT. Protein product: CASSLAGAASNQPQHF.

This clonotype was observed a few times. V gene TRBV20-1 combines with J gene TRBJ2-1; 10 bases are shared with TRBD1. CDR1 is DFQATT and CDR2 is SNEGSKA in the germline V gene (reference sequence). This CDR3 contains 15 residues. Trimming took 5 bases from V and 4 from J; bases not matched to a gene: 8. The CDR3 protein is CSAARDRGFYNEQFF. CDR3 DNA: TGCAGTGCTGCCCGGGACAGGGGTTTTTACAATGAGCAGTTCTTC.

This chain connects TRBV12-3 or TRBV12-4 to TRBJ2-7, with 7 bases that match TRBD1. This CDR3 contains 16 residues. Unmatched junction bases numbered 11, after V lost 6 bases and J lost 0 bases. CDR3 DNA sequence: TGTGCCAGCAGCACCGGGACAGAGTTCAGCTCCTACGAGCAGTACTTC. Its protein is CASSTGTEFSSYEQYF.

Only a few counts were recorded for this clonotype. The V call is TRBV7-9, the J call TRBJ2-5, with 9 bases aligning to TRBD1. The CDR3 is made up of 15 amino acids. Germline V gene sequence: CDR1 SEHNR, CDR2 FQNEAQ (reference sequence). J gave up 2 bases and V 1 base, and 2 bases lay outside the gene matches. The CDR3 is CASSLGTGEQETQYF. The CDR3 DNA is TGTGCCAGCAGCTTAGGGACAGGGGAACAAGAGACCCAGTACTTC.

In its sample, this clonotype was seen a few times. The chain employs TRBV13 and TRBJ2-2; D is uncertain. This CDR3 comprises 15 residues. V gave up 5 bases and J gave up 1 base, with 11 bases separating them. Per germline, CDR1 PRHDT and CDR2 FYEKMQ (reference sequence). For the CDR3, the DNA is TGTGCCAGCAGCCCCCCGATACGGAACACCGGGGAGCTGTTTTTT. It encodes CASSPPIRNTGELFF.

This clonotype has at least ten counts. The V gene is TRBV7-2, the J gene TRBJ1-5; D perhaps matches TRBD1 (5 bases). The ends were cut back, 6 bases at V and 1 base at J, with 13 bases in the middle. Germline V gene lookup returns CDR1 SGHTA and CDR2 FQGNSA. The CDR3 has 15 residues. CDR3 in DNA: TGTGCCAGCAGTTTAATGGGGGGGAGCAATCAGCCCCAGCATTTT. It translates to CASSLMGGSNQPQHF.

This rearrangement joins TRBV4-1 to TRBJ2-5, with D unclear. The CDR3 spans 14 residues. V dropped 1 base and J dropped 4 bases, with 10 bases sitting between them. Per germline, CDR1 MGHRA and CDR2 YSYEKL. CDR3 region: CASSQVGLVETQYF. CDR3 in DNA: TGCGCCAGCAGCCAAGTAGGGCTGGTAGAGACCCAGTACTTC.

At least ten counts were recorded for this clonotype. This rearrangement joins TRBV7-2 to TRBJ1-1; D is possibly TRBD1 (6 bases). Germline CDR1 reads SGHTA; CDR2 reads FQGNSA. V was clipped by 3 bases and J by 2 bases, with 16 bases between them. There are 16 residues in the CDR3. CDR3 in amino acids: CASSLGTYGTNTEAFF. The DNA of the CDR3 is TGTGCCAGCAGCTTGGGGACGTATGGGACAAACACTGAAGCTTTCTTT.

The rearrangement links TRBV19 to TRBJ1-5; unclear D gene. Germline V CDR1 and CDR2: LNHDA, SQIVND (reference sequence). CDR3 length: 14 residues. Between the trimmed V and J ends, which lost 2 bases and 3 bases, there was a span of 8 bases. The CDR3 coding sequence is TGTGCCAGTAGTATATTGGATTTCAATCAGCCCCAGCATTTT. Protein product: CASSILDFNQPQHF.

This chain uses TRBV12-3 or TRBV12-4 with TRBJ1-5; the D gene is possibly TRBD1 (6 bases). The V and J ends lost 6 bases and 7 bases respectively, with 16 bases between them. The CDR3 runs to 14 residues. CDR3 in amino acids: CASRNQGWGQPQHF. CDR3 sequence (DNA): TGTGCCAGCAGGAATCAGGGGTGGGGACAGCCCCAGCATTTT.

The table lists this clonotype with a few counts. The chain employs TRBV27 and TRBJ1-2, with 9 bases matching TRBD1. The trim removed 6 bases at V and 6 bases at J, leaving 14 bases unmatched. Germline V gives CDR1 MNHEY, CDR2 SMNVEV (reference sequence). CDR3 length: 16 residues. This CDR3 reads CASSLGQGAGQDGYTF. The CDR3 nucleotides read TGTGCCAGCAGCTTGGGACAGGGAGCTGGCCAGGATGGCTACACCTTC.

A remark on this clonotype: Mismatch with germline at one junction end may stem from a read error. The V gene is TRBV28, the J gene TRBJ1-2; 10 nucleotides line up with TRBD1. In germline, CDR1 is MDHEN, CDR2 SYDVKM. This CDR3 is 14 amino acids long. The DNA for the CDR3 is TGTGCCATCAGTTCGACAGGGGGCTGGTATGGCTACACCTTC. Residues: CAISSTGGWYGYTF.